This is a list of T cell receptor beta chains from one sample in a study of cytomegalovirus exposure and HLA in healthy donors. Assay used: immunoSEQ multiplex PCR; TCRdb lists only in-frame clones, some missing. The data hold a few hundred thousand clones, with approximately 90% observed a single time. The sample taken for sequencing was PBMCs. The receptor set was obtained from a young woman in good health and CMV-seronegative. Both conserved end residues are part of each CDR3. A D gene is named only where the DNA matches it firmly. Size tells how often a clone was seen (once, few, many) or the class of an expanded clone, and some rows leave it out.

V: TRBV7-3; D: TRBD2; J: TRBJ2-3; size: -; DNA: TGTGCCAGCAGTCGCGGGGGGACGACAGATACGCAGTATTTT; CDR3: CASSRGGTTDTQYF
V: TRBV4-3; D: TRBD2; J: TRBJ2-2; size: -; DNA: TGCGCCAGCAGCCCGGCTCAAGCGGGAGGTACCGGGGAGCTGTTTTTT; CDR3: CASSPAQAGGTGELFF
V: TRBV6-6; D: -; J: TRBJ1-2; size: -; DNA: TGTGCCAGCAGTTATTCAGGGGACTATGGCTACACCTTC; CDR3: CASSYSGDYGYTF
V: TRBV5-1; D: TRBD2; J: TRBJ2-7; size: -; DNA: TGCGCCAGCACTTCGGGGGTCGCGGGAGTAACCTACGAGCAGTACTTC; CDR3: CASTSGVAGVTYEQYF
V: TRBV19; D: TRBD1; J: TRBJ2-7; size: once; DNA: TGTGCCAGTAGTATTAAGCCGGGACAGGGGTCCTACGAGCAGTACTTC; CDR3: CASSIKPGQGSYEQYF
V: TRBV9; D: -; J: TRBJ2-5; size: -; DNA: TGTGCCAGCAGCGTAGTAACTGGAGAGACCCAGTACTTC; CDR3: CASSVVTGETQYF
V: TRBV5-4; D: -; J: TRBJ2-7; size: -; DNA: TGTGCCAGCAGCTTGGAGGGCAGGGGCAACTACGAGCAGTACTTC; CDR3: CASSLEGRGNYEQYF
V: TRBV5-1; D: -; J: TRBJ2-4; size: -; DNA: TGCGCCAGCAGCTCCGGAGGGGTAGGGTTGGACATTCAGTACTTC; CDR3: CASSSGGVGLDIQYF
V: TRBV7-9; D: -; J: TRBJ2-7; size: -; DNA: TGTGCCAGCAGCTTAGGCAGTTACGAGCAGTACTTC; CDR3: CASSLGSYEQYF
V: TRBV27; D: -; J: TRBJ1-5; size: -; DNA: TGTGCCAGCAGCTTACAGGGCCAGCCCCAGCATTTT; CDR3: CASSLQGQPQHF
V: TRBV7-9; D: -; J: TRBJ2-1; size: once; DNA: TGTGCCAGCAGCTTATTCGGGGAAAACAATGAGCAGTTCTTC; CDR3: CASSLFGENNEQFF
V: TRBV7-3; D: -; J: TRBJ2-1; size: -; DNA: TGTGCCAGCAGCTCCGGGACTCCAGAAACCGAGCAGTTCTTC; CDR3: CASSSGTPETEQFF
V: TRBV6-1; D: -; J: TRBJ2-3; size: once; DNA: TGTGCCAGCGGGCGTAGCGGCTCTAGCACAGATACGCAGTATTTT; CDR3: CASGRSGSSTDTQYF
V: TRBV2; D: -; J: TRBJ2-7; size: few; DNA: TGTGCCAGCAGTGAACTGGCAGGGGACTACGAGCAGTACTTC; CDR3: CASSELAGDYEQYF